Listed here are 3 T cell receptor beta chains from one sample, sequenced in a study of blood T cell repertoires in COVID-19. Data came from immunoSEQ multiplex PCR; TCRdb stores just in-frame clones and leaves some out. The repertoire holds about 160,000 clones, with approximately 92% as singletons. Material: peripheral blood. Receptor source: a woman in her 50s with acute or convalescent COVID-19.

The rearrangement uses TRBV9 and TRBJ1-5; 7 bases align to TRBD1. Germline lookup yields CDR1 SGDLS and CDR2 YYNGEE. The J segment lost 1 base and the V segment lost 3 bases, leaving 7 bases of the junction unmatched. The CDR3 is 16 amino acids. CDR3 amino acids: CASSATGEISNQPQHF. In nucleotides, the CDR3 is TGTGCCAGCAGCGCAACAGGGGAGATAAGCAATCAGCCCCAGCATTTT.

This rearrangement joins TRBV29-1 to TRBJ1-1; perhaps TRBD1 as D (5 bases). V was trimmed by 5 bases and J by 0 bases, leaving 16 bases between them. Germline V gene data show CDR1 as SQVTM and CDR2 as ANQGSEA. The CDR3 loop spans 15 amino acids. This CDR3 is CSVRQGLLMNTEAFF. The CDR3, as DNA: TGCAGCGTTCGGCAGGGATTACTTATGAACACTGAAGCTTTCTTT.

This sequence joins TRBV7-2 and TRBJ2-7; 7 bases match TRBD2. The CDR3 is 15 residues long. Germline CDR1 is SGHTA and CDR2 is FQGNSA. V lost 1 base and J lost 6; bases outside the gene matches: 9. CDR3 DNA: TGTGCCAGCAGCTTAGAGGTGGGGCGGGGGTTCGAGCAGTACTTC. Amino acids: CASSLEVGRGFEQYF.